This T cell receptor (beta chain) was sequenced in a study of response to subunit inactivated influenza vaccine. Trimming shortened V by 5 bases and J by 5 bases, and 13 bases separated the two germline ends. The CDR3 is 13 amino acids. Germline values: CDR1 SEHNR, CDR2 FQNEAQ (reference sequence). The table lists this clonotype with a few counts. MiXCR, applied by TCRdb to the RT-PCR reads, yields one record per CDR3 protein. The sample contains roughly 160,000 distinct CDR3 sequences, about 10% of which appear only once. The chain couples TRBV7-9 to TRBJ2-7; TRBD2 might be the D (6 bases). The clonotype comes from a man aged 45 to 75 who received an inactivated influenza vaccine. This specimen was CD8+ T cells sorted from PBMCs, taken roughly 24 months after vaccination. CDR3 DNA sequence: TGTGCCAGCAGCATATGGTCGGGGGACGAGCAGTACTTC. Translating it yields CASSIWSGDEQYF.